This TCR beta chain appears in the sequencing data of a study of cytomegalovirus exposure and HLA in healthy donors. Study-wide results and caveats: Upon later analysis, HLA-associated TCR beta chains proved more clonally expanded than other, equally common chains. Investigators reported more than 150 TCR beta chains as tied to cytomegalovirus. Later analysis identified a missense DCLRE1C variant that was linked to TCR beta V- and J-gene trimming.

This clone occurred a few times. Its target is not known. Donors likely had unrecorded immune exposures despite being nominally healthy when sampled. The V segment lost 5 bases and the J segment 4 bases; nucleotides outside the gene matches: 8. CDR1 and CDR2 (germline): SGHNT, YENEEA. The CDR3 is 15 residues long. Use of 60 Vbeta and 13 Jbeta primers characterized the PCR. Assay: immunoSEQ multiplex PCR; the TCRdb copy retains only in-frame clones and omits some. The repertoire includes 55,000 or so clones, 82% of them detected once, and 1.6% sits in the top ten. The specimen sequenced was PBMCs. The clonotype was recovered from a man aged 25 to 40 in good health and CMV-seronegative. The V gene is TRBV11-3, the J gene TRBJ1-1; 9 positions match TRBD1. The CDR3 spells CASSPDRGRPTEAFF. The CDR3 DNA follows: TGTGCCAGCAGCCCGGACAGGGGCCGGCCCACTGAAGCTTTCTTT.